This TCR beta chain was found in a study of T-cell reconstitution after alpha-beta-depleted transplantation in children. Germline values: CDR1 LGHDT, CDR2 YNNKEL (reference sequence). Germline trimming cut 5 bases from V and 8 bases from J; bases unmatched to any gene: 9. The CDR3 totals 16 residues. For TCRbeta, the library was prepared with unique molecular identifiers. TCRdb reprocessed the PCR reads with MiXCR, giving one entry per CDR3 protein. The table shows roughly 500,000 distinct CDR3 sequences, with about 31% occurring only once. The chain carries TRBV3-1 and TRBJ2-1; 13 bases are shared with TRBD2. The receptor's source is a human donor who donated a stem cell graft to a child with aplastic anemia. The sample here was PBMCs from the stem cell graft donor, taken from the stem cell graft. CDR3 protein: CASSTRTSGRVDEQFF. The CDR3 DNA reads TGTGCCAGCAGCACCCGGACTAGCGGGAGAGTAGATGAGCAGTTCTTC.